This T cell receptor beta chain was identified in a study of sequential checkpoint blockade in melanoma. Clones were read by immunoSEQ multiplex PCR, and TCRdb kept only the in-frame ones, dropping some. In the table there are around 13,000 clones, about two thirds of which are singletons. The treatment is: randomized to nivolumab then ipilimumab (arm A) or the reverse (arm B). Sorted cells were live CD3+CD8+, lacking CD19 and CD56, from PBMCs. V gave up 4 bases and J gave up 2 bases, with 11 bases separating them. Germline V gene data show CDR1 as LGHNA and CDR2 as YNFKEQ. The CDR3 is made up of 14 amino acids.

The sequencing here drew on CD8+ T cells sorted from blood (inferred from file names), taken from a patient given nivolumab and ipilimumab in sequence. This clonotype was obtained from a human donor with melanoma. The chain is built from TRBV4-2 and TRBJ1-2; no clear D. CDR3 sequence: CASSPGSANYGYTF. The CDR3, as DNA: TGTGCCAGCAGCCCCGGAAGCGCCAACTATGGCTACACCTTC.